What follows are 5 T cell receptor beta chains derived from one specimen sequenced in a study of blood T cell repertoires in COVID-19 (dated by TCRdb to 2020 to 2022). The library relied on the immunoSEQ multiplex PCR assay. TCRdb took over this immuneACCESS table, retaining in-frame rearrangements with V and J assigned. Such tables are incomplete; in checked studies, under half of the missing clones stem from an unresolved V gene, and the remainder is unexplained. Across this sample there are about 250,000 clones, with 90% seen only once. The ten largest make up about 2.1% of the sample. Material for sequencing was peripheral blood. These receptors all stem from a woman aged 55-70 years with COVID-19, enrolled during active disease.

The chain carries TRBV29-1 and TRBJ2-7; 7 positions match TRBD1. The CDR3 extends over 13 amino acids. Looked up from germline, CDR1 is SQVTM and CDR2 is ANQGSEA. Unmatched junction bases numbered 6, after V lost 7 bases and J lost 0 bases. The CDR3 DNA reads as TGCAGCGCCCGACAGGGCCACTCCTACGAGCAGTACTTC. This translates into CSARQGHSYEQYF.

The chain uses TRBV7-2 and TRBJ2-7; 9 nucleotides match TRBD2. Germline V gives CDR1 SGHTA, CDR2 FQGNSA. J lost 4 bases, V lost 0 bases, and 7 bases had no gene match. This CDR3 has 16 amino acids. The chain's CDR3 is CASSLAGGGAVYEQYF. DNA of the CDR3: TGTGCCAGCAGCTTAGCTGGCGGGGGGGCCGTATACGAGCAGTACTTC. The whole variable domain, filled in from reference TRBV7-2 and TRBJ2-7, reads GAGVSQSPSNKVTEKGKDVELRCDPISGHTALYWYRQSLGQGLEFLIYFQGNSAPDKSGLPSDRFSAERTGGSVSTLTIQRTQQEDSAVYLCASSLAGGGAVYEQYFGPGTRLTVT.

This clone was detected once. The chain employs TRBV18 and TRBJ1-1; 12 bases fit TRBD1. V trimming: 6 bases; J trimming: 1 base; junction bases outside the gene matches: 6. The CDR3 is 16 amino acids. Germline CDR1 is KGHSH and CDR2 is LQKENI. CDR3 residues: CASSPGQGATNTEAFF. DNA for the CDR3: TGTGCCAGCTCGCCGGGACAGGGGGCGACGAACACTGAAGCTTTCTTT.

V gene TRBV7-9 combines with J gene TRBJ1-1; tentative D call: TRBD1 (5 bases). CDR3 length: 14 amino acids. CDR1 is SEHNR and CDR2 is FQNEAQ in the germline V gene (reference sequence). With 4 bases removed from V and 1 base from J, the gap between germline ends came to 10 bases. CDR3 DNA: TGTGCCAGCAGCTCCCCGGACACGAACACTGAAGCTTTCTTT. Residues: CASSSPDTNTEAFF. Full variable domain (rest looked up from reference TRBV7-9 and TRBJ1-1): DTGVSQNPRHKITKRGQNVTFRCDPISEHNRLYWYRQTLGQGPEFLTYFQNEAQLEKSRLLSDRFSAERPKGSFSTLEIQRTEQGDSAMYLCASSSPDTNTEAFFGQGTRLTVV.

The J gene is TRBJ1-6, the V gene TRBV6-5; D remains unclear. The CDR3 contains 14 residues. The germline CDR1 and CDR2 sequences are MNHEY and SVGAGI. V gave up 2 bases and J gave up 5 bases, with 7 bases separating them. The CDR3 reads CASSYATNNSPLHF. The CDR3 bases are TGTGCCAGCAGTTACGCCACTAATAATTCACCCCTCCACTTT.